This T cell receptor beta chain comes out of a study of blood T cell repertoires in COVID-19. CDR1 is SGHAT, CDR2 FQDESV, per germline (reference sequence). This CDR3 region has 16 residues. The ends lost 1 base at V and 10 bases at J; junction bases unmatched: 11. Repertoires were generated with immunoSEQ multiplex PCR, while TCRdb's copy carries only in-frame clones and drops some. The table has 65,000 to 90,000 clones, approximately 90% seen once. The TCR was taken from a man aged 45-65 years with acute or convalescent COVID-19. What was sequenced was peripheral blood. The chain recombines TRBV11-1 with TRBJ2-1; 9 positions agree with TRBD2. CDR3 coding DNA: TGTGCCAGCAGCTTAGGTCGCGGGGGGGCCTCAACCGAGCAGTTCTTC. Its protein is CASSLGRGGASTEQFF.